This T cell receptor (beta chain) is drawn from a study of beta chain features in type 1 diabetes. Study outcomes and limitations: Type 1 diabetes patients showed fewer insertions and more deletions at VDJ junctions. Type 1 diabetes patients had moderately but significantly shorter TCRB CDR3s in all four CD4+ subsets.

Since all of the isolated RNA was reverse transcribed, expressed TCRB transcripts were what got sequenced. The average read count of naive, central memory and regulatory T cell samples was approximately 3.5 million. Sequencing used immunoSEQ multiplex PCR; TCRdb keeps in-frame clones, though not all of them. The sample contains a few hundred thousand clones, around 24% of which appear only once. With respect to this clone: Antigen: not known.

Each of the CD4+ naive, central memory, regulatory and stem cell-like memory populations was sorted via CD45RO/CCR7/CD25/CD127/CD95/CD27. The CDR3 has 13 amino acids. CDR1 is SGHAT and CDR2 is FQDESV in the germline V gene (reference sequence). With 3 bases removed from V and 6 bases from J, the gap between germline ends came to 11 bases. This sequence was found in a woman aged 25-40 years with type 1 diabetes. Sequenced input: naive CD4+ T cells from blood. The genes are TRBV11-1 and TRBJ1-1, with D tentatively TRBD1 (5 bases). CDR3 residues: CASSFTGGAEAFF. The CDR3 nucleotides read TGTGCCAGCAGCTTCACGGGGGGGGCTGAAGCTTTCTTT.